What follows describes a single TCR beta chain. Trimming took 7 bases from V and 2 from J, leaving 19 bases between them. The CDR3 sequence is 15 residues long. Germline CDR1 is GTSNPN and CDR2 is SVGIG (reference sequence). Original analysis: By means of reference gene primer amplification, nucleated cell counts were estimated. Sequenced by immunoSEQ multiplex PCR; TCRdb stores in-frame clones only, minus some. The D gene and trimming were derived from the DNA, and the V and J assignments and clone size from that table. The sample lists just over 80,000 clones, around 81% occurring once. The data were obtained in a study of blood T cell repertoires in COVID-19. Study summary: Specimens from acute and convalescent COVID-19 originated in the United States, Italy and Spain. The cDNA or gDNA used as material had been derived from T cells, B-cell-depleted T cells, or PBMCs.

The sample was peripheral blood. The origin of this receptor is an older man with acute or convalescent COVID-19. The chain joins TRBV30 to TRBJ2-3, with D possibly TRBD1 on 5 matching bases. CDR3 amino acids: CAFSPGMVPTDTQYF. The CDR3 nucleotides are TGTGCCTTTTCCCCAGGGATGGTCCCCACAGATACGCAGTATTTT.